The 14 T cell receptor beta chains below come from one sample, sequenced in a study of CD8 T cells in ankylosing spondylitis. One entry per CDR3 protein, called by TCRdb with MiXCR from the 5' RACE reads. The sample shows a few hundred thousand distinct CDR3 sequences, about a fifth of them seen only once. Specimen: blood, either unsorted or a sorted T cell fraction (not recorded which). Every receptor here comes from a female donor with ankylosing spondylitis or in good health (not recorded which).

The chain has TRBV5-5 and TRBJ2-1, with D possibly matching TRBD1 (5 bases). Trimming removed 3 bases at V and 7 bases at J, with 14 bases between. The germline CDR1 and CDR2 sequences are SGHKS and YYEKEE (reference sequence). This CDR3 has 14 residues. The CDR3, as DNA: TGTGCCAGCAGCTCCGTTCAGGGTGGTAATGAGCAGTTCTTC. As protein: CASSSVQGGNEQFF. Looking up the rest from reference TRBV5-5 and TRBJ2-1 gives the full variable domain: DAGVTQSPTHLIKTRGQQVTLRCSPISGHKSVSWYQQVLGQGPQFIFQYYEKEERGRGNFPDRFSARQFPNYSSELNVNALLLGDSALYLCASSSVQGGNEQFFGPGTRLTVL.

This clonotype was found a few times. The chain couples TRBV7-7 to TRBJ2-4, with 8 positions matching TRBD1. This CDR3 region has 18 residues. V was clipped by 1 base and J by 1 base; unmatched bases: 9. Germline-derived CDR1 and CDR2 are SSHAT and FNYEAQ (reference sequence). The CDR3 loop reads CASSLETWGQVAKNIQYF. CDR3 coding DNA: TGTGCCAGCAGCTTAGAAACGTGGGGACAGGTGGCCAAAAACATTCAGTACTTC.

This clonotype has just a few counts. This sequence joins TRBV20-1 and TRBJ1-1; possibly TRBD1 for D (5 bases). This CDR3 region has 15 residues. Germline CDR1 and CDR2: DFQATT and SNEGSKA (reference sequence). V shed 3 bases and J shed 0 bases, with 14 bases lying between them. The CDR3 sequence is CSASRGNRLNTEAFF. CDR3 DNA sequence: TGCAGTGCTAGTCGGGGGAACAGACTGAACACTGAAGCTTTCTTT.

There are a few counts of this clonotype. This chain links TRBV28 with TRBJ1-6; weak D call: TRBD1 (5 bases). V gave up 7 bases and J gave up 7 bases, with 11 bases separating them. The CDR3 is 13 residues long. Germline CDR1 MDHEN, CDR2 SYDVKM. The CDR3 DNA follows: TGTGCCAGCATCAGGGACCTAAATTCACCCCTCCACTTT. It encodes CASIRDLNSPLHF.

The V and J genes are TRBV20-1 and TRBJ2-5, with no clear D. Germline-derived CDR1 and CDR2 are DFQATT and SNEGSKA (reference sequence). The V gene lost 7 bases and the J gene lost 2 bases, with 14 bases spanning the gap. The length of the CDR3 is 13 residues. The CDR3 is CSVNVPVQETQYF. The DNA for the CDR3 is TGCAGTGTGAACGTACCGGTTCAAGAGACCCAGTACTTC.

The sample holds a few counts of this clonotype. This chain uses TRBV12-3 or TRBV12-4 with TRBJ2-2; D is perhaps TRBD1 or TRBD2 (5 bases each). The CDR3 runs 16 residues. Trimming stripped 5 bases from V and 2 bases from J, with 15 bases between. CDR3 protein: CASSRARGDNTGELFF. DNA for the CDR3: TGTGCCAGCAGTCGAGCCCGAGGGGACAACACCGGGGAGCTGTTTTTT.

The rearrangement joins TRBV6-2 or TRBV6-3 to TRBJ2-5; tentatively, D is TRBD1 (6 bases). Germline CDR1 is MNHEY and CDR2 is SVGEGT. The CDR3 is made up of 14 amino acids. V was pared by 5 bases and J by 4 bases, with 14 bases between. DNA for the CDR3: TGTGCCAGCAGTCCAACAGGGCTGGTAGAGACCCAGTACTTC. It specifies CASSPTGLVETQYF.

The rearrangement uses TRBV29-1 and TRBJ1-6, with TRBD1 identical over 7 bases. The germline CDR1 and CDR2 sequences are SQVTM and ANQGSEA. The CDR3 contains 13 residues. Germline trimming cut 6 bases from V and 7 bases from J; bases unmatched to any gene: 6. CDR3 sequence reads: CSVRDSRNSPLHF. CDR3 DNA sequence: TGCAGCGTAAGGGACAGCAGGAATTCACCCCTCCACTTT. The full variable domain, in which reference TRBV29-1 and TRBJ1-6 provide the parts outside the CDR3, is SAVISQKPSRDICQRGTSLTIQCQVDSQVTMMFWYRQQPGQSLTLIATANQGSEATYESGFVIDKFPISRPNLTFSTLTVSNMSPEDSSIYLCSVRDSRNSPLHFGNGTRLTVT.

In its sample, this clonotype was seen many times. The chain couples TRBV29-1 to TRBJ2-5; 10 bases are a match to TRBD1. The CDR3 contains 13 residues. The V and J ends lost 5 bases and 3 bases, in that order; junction bases with no gene match: 3. The germline V gene encodes CDR1 SQVTM and CDR2 ANQGSEA. CDR3 loop: CSVSGTGEETQYF. The CDR3 nucleotides read TGCAGCGTTTCCGGGACAGGGGAAGAGACCCAGTACTTC.

The sample holds a few counts of this clonotype. V gene TRBV20-1 combines with J gene TRBJ2-7; 9 bases align to TRBD1. The CDR3 extends over 14 amino acids. J was trimmed by 2 bases and V by 6 bases; bases with no gene match: 8. Germline CDR1 is DFQATT and CDR2 is SNEGSKA (reference sequence). The CDR3 spells CSAPPWDRAYEQYF. Written as DNA, the CDR3 is TGCAGTGCACCGCCCTGGGACAGGGCCTACGAGCAGTACTTC.

Many counts were recorded for this clonotype. The chain joins TRBV25-1 to TRBJ2-5, with D possibly TRBD2 on 5 matching bases. CDR3 length: 12 residues. V was trimmed by 4 bases and J by 5 bases, leaving 8 bases between them. Looked up from germline, CDR1 is MGHDK and CDR2 is SYGVNS. The CDR3 bases are TGTGCCAGCAGTGGAGGCGGGGAGACCCAGTACTTC. This gives the protein CASSGGGETQYF. The full variable domain, rest sourced from reference TRBV25-1 and TRBJ2-5, is EADIYQTPRYLVIGTGKKITLECSQTMGHDKMYWYQQDPGMELHLIHYSYGVNSTEKGDLSSESTVSRIRTEHFPLTLESARPSHTSQYLCASSGGGETQYFGPGTRLLVL.

This clonotype was seen ten or more times. V is TRBV20-1 and J is TRBJ1-3; D not resolved. This CDR3 is built from 12 residues. Per germline, CDR1 DFQATT and CDR2 SNEGSKA (reference sequence). V was clipped by 5 bases and J by 8 bases, with 13 bases between them. The CDR3 protein is CSALQNQHTIYF. CDR3 sequence (DNA): TGCAGTGCTCTGCAAAACCAGCACACCATATATTTT.

The chain links TRBV24-1 to TRBJ1-1; D is unclear. The CDR3 contains 14 residues. Trimming shortened V by 2 bases and J by 4 bases, and 10 bases separated the two germline ends. Germline CDR1 KGHDR, CDR2 SFDVKD. In DNA form, the CDR3 reads TGTGCCACCAGTGATTCGGGAGGAGGCACTGAAGCTTTCTTT. It translates to CATSDSGGGTEAFF.

This clonotype was seen ten or more times. The chain couples TRBV29-1 to TRBJ2-1; 11 nucleotides align to TRBD2. The CDR3 runs 13 residues. Per the germline V gene, CDR1 is SQVTM and CDR2 is ANQGSEA. V lost 6 bases, J lost 7 bases, and 5 bases stayed unmatched. CDR3 bases: TGCAGCGTCACTAGACTAGCGGGAAATGAGCAGTTCTTC. Translating gives CSVTRLAGNEQFF.